This is a list of T cell receptor beta chains from one sample in a study of T-cell memory formation after mild COVID-19. TCRdb passed the 5' RACE reads through MiXCR, listing each CDR3 protein once. Of 200,000 to 250,000 distinct CDR3 sequences in the sample, roughly 17% were seen once. Sequenced material: PBMCs or a T cell subset sorted from them (not recorded which). The receptors shown here come from a man aged 18 to 29 who had mild COVID-19 (a few samples of this study predate the infection). Cell type and time point are not known. Each CDR3 is given with its conserved first and last residue. The order of the fields is J gene, D gene, V gene, clone size, CDR3 DNA, CDR3 protein. D genes are given only for firm matches. Size is stated for part of the rows, as once, few or many counts, or as a class when the clone is expanded.

>TRBJ2-6|.|TRBV7-9|.
TGTGCCAGCAGCCCTAGGATTACTGGGGCCAACGTCCTGACTTTC
CASSPRITGANVLTF
>TRBJ1-5|.|TRBV7-2|.
TGTGCCAGCAGCTTATCGGGGGCGCGGGTTATTCAGCCCCAGCATTTT
CASSLSGARVIQPQHF
>TRBJ2-1|.|TRBV3-1|.
TGTGCCAGCAGCCCGAGGGGCGGGCCCACCTACAATGAGCAGTTCTTC
CASSPRGGPTYNEQFF
>TRBJ2-1|.|TRBV6-2/TRBV6-3|.
TGTGCCAGCAGTTTAGCCGAGTCAAGTGAGCAGTTCTTC
CASSLAESSEQFF
>TRBJ2-2|.|TRBV7-2|.
TGTGCCAGCAGCTTAGGGTCGGCCGGGGAGCTGTTTTTT
CASSLGSAGELFF
>TRBJ1-5|.|TRBV15|.
TGTGCCACCAGCAGAGATCGGCCGTGGGGGATAGGGAATCAGCCCCAGCATTTT
CATSRDRPWGIGNQPQHF
>TRBJ2-1|.|TRBV7-9|once
TGTGCCAGCAGCTCAGCAGGACAAGGGACCCGCGTCAATGAGCAGTTCTTC
CASSSAGQGTRVNEQFF
>TRBJ1-1|.|TRBV4-2|few
TGTGCCAGCAGCCAAGGTGGGGGAGCCTTGAACACTGAAGCTTTCTTT
CASSQGGGALNTEAFF
>TRBJ1-4|TRBD1|TRBV4-3|.
TGCGCCAGCAGCCAAGATCACAGGGGAGAGGAAAAACTGTTTTTT
CASSQDHRGEEKLFF
>TRBJ2-3|.|TRBV20-1|.
TGCAGTGCACTGCCGGGACAACTCACAGATACGCAGTATTTT
CSALPGQLTDTQYF
>TRBJ2-4|TRBD2|TRBV12-3/TRBV12-4|many
TGTGCCAGCAGTTTAGCGCTGGGCGGGGGGACGGACATTCAGTACTTC
CASSLALGGGTDIQYF
>TRBJ2-3|.|TRBV2|few
TGTGCCAGCAGTCGGACTTCCCACACAGATACGCAGTATTTT
CASSRTSHTDTQYF
>TRBJ1-2|TRBD1|TRBV20-1|.
TGCAGTGCTTTGACAGGGTTTGGCTACACCTTC
CSALTGFGYTF
>TRBJ2-1|.|TRBV29-1|few
TGCAGCGGTGCGCCAGGCGTCTCTAATGAGCAGTTCTTC
CSGAPGVSNEQFF
>TRBJ1-5|.|TRBV12-3/TRBV12-4|.
TGTGCCAGCAGTTTAAACAGCTATAGCAATCAGCCCCAGCATTTT
CASSLNSYSNQPQHF
>TRBJ1-5|TRBD1|TRBV20-1|.
TGCAGTGCTAGCCAGACAGGGAATAGCAATCAGCCCCAGCATTTT
CSASQTGNSNQPQHF
>TRBJ1-4|TRBD1|TRBV18|many
TGTGCCAGCTCACTCACCGGGACAGGGGATGAAAAACTGTTTTTT
CASSLTGTGDEKLFF